In its sample, the clone carrying this T cell receptor beta chain was seen a few times. Its target is not known. The sample comes from a study of blood T cells in healthy people across ages. Study results and caveats: Roughly linearly, TCR beta diversity per million T cells fell as age increased. The study lacked donor CMV status, which possibly confounded expanded clonotype changes. A conclusive naive versus antigen-experienced comparison was prevented by the unsorted PBMCs.

The V gene lost 7 bases and the J gene lost 1 base, with 10 bases spanning the gap. The CDR3 totals 12 residues. The germline V gene has CDR1 SQVTM and CDR2 ANQGSEA. The second PCR ran about 6 to 12 cycles with a sample-barcoded 5' primer and J-beta primers. TCRdb recomputed calls from the 5' RACE reads with MiXCR, one row per CDR3 protein. Among almost 1 million distinct CDR3 sequences listed, roughly 51% were seen once. This receptor was identified in a woman aged 55-70 years in good health. The chain employs TRBV29-1 and TRBJ1-1; possible D gene TRBD1, 5 bases. The source material was blood. The CDR3 region is CSAQGWNTEAFF. CDR3 DNA sequence: TGCAGCGCGCAGGGTTGGAACACTGAAGCTTTCTTT.